This record concerns one TCR beta chain sequence. The V end was cut by 0 bases, the J end by 6 bases, with 13 bases between. Germline V gives CDR1 SGHDT, CDR2 YYEEEE. This CDR3 has 14 residues. The source of the sample is a study of CD8 T cells in Susac syndrome. Study in general: Sequenced Susac syndrome patients included about six with active disease and 8 or 9 who were in remission.

RNA totalling about 0.5 to 1 ug underwent reverse transcription with random hexamers. TCR beta CDR3 was amplified by immunoSEQ covering 54 Vbeta and 13 Jbeta. TCRdb re-called the immunoSEQ multiplex PCR reads with MiXCR, one entry per CDR3 protein. The data hold around 170,000 distinct CDR3 sequences, with 85% to 95% observed a single time. The CD8+ and CD4+ T cells were isolated magnetically using a negative isolation approach, whereas the TEMRA cells were enriched by FACS. The origin of this receptor is a human donor with Susac syndrome. Specimen: CD8+ T cells from PBMCs. This chain connects TRBV5-6 to TRBJ2-7; the D is unclear. The CDR3: CASSLELIGPEQYF. In nucleotides, the CDR3 is TGTGCCAGCAGCTTGGAATTGATTGGACCCGAGCAGTACTTC.